The 10 T cell receptor beta chains in this list originate from one sample, sequenced in a study of T cell responses to AZD1222 COVID-19 vaccine (dated by TCRdb to the early 2020s). Preparation of the library involved the immunoSEQ multiplex PCR assay. In its TCRdb copy, this immuneACCESS table keeps in-frame sequences only and misses some clones. Where compared with another copy, unresolved V genes explain less than half of these, and the others have no known cause. This sample holds fewer than 150,000 clones; approximately 88% were observed only once. The ten top clones hold 4.5% to 7% of the sample. The time point label of this sample denotes: about 28 days (+/-7) after the second vaccine dose. Sequencing used peripheral blood, obtained 28 days after the second AZD1222 dose. The receptors were sampled from an adult who received the AZD1222 COVID-19 vaccine.

The chain couples TRBV28 to TRBJ2-4; 9 bases are a match to TRBD2. This CDR3 has 17 residues. Germline V gives CDR1 MDHEN, CDR2 SYDVKM. Trimming removed 3 bases from V and 3 bases from J; junction bases left unmatched: 9. The CDR3 region has the DNA TGTGCCAGCAGTTTTGAGTATGGCGGGAGGGACAAAAACATTCAGTACTTC. It specifies CASSFEYGGRDKNIQYF.

The chain employs TRBV19 and TRBJ1-1; unclear D gene. The germline gives CDR1 LNHDA, CDR2 SQIVND (reference sequence). This CDR3 is built from 13 residues. Trimming removed 1 base from V and 0 bases from J, with 3 bases in between. The CDR3 reads CASSIVVNTEAFF. In DNA form, the CDR3 reads TGTGCCAGTAGTATAGTAGTGAACACTGAAGCTTTCTTT.

This clone was recorded a few times. This chain uses TRBV7-9 with TRBJ1-1; possibly TRBD1 for D (5 bases). Trimming shortened V by 4 bases and J by 1 base, and 10 bases separated the two germline ends. Germline V gene lookup returns CDR1 SEHNR and CDR2 FQNEAQ (reference sequence). CDR3 length equals 14 residues. The chain's CDR3 is CASSSRDQNTEAFF. CDR3 DNA sequence: TGTGCCAGCAGCTCTAGGGACCAGAACACTGAAGCTTTCTTT. The full variable domain, rest sourced from reference TRBV7-9 and TRBJ1-1, is DTGVSQNPRHKITKRGQNVTFRCDPISEHNRLYWYRQTLGQGPEFLTYFQNEAQLEKSRLLSDRFSAERPKGSFSTLEIQRTEQGDSAMYLCASSSRDQNTEAFFGQGTRLTVV.

In its sample, this clone was seen once. The V call is TRBV4-1, the J call TRBJ1-1; D unclear. The CDR3 has 15 residues. V lost 4 bases to trimming and J lost 1 base, with 13 bases between them. Germline V gene sequence: CDR1 MGHRA, CDR2 YSYEKL. The CDR3 nucleotides are TGCGCCAGCAGCCTGTCATTGGTAGGGAACACTGAAGCTTTCTTT. Protein: CASSLSLVGNTEAFF.

This CDR3 reads CASSAGTANEKLFF. The CDR3, as DNA: TGCGCCAGCAGCGCCGGGACAGCAAATGAAAAACTGTTTTTT. This chain joins TRBV10-1 and TRBJ1-4; 7 bases line up with TRBD1. From germline, CDR1 is WNHNN and CDR2 SYGVQD (reference sequence). This CDR3 is 14 amino acids long. The J segment lost 5 bases and the V segment lost 6 bases, leaving 6 bases of the junction unmatched.

V is TRBV2 and J is TRBJ1-3; a possible D gene is TRBD1 (5 bases). The CDR3 runs 13 residues. Trimming removed 8 bases from V and 2 bases from J, with 10 bases in between. Germline CDR1 and CDR2: SNHLY and FYNNEI. The chain's CDR3 is CASEGSTGNTIYF. CDR3 sequence (DNA): TGTGCCAGCGAGGGGTCGACTGGAAACACCATATATTTT.

This chain connects TRBV2 to TRBJ2-2; D gene unclear. The germline V and J ends were trimmed by 1 base and 7 bases, with 13 bases remaining between them. Germline assignment: CDR1 SNHLY and CDR2 FYNNEI. The CDR3 has 15 amino acids. This CDR3 reads CASSEEVQFGGELFF. The DNA for the CDR3 is TGTGCCAGCAGTGAAGAAGTTCAATTTGGCGGGGAGCTGTTTTTT.

The V call is TRBV6-5, the J call TRBJ1-5; a weak D match, TRBD1 (5 bases). V shed 6 bases and J shed 5 bases, with 17 bases lying between them. In germline, CDR1 is MNHEY, CDR2 SVGAGI. This CDR3 is built from 15 residues. CDR3 in amino acids: CASRSGTDLYQPQHF. DNA for the CDR3: TGTGCCAGCAGGTCCGGGACGGATCTGTATCAGCCCCAGCATTTT.

This clone has just one count. V gene TRBV7-5 combines with J gene TRBJ1-2. TRBV7-5 has pseudogene status. This CDR3 comprises 13 residues. The CDR3, as DNA: TGTGTCAGAAGCCACAGACCCGAGTCACGGGACACCTTC. Translated, it gives CVRSHRPESRDTF.

This chain links TRBV3-1 (or the pseudogene TRBV3-2) with TRBJ2-3, with a weak D call TRBD1 (5 bases). V was clipped by 3 bases and J by 1 base, with 14 bases between them. This CDR3 region has 16 residues. The V gene's germline CDR1 is LGHDT and CDR2 YNNKEL (reference sequence). The CDR3 protein is CASSHLQGPRTDTQYF. The DNA for the CDR3 is TGTGCCAGCAGCCACCTGCAGGGCCCTCGCACAGATACGCAGTATTTT.